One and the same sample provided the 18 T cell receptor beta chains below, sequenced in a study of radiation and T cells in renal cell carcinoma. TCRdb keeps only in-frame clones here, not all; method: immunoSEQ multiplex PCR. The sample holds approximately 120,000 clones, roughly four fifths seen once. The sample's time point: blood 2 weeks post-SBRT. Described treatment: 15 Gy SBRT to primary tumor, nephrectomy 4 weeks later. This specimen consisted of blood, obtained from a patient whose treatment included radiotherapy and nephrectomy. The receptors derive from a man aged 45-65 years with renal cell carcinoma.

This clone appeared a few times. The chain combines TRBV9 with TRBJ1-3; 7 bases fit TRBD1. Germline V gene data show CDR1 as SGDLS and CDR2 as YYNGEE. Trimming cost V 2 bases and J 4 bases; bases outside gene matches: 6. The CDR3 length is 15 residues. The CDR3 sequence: CASSVQDRPGNTIYF. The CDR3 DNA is TGTGCCAGCAGCGTTCAGGACAGGCCCGGAAACACCATATATTTT. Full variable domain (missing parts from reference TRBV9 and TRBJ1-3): DSGVTQTPKHLITATGQRVTLRCSPRSGDLSVYWYQQSLDQGLQFLIQYYNGEERAKGNILERFSAQQFPDLHSELNLSSLELGDSALYFCASSVQDRPGNTIYFGEGSWLTVV.

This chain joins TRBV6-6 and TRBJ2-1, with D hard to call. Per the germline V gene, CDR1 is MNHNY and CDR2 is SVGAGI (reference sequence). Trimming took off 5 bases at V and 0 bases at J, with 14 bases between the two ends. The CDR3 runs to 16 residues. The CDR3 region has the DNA TGTGCCAGCAGTCCAGGACGCAGGAGCTCCTACAATGAGCAGTTCTTC. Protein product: CASSPGRRSSYNEQFF.

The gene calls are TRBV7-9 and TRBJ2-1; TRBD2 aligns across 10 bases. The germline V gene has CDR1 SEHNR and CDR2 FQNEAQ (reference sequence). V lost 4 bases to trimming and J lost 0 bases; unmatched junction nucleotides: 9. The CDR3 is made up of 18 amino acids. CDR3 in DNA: TGTGCCAGCAGCTCTTTAGCGGGAGGCCTAAGCTCCTACAATGAGCAGTTCTTC. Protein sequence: CASSSLAGGLSSYNEQFF.

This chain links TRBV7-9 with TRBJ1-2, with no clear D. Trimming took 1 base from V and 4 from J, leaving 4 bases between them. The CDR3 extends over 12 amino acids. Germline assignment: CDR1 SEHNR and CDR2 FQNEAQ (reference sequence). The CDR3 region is CASSLDSYGYTF. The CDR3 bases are TGTGCCAGCAGCTTAGACAGCTATGGCTACACCTTC.

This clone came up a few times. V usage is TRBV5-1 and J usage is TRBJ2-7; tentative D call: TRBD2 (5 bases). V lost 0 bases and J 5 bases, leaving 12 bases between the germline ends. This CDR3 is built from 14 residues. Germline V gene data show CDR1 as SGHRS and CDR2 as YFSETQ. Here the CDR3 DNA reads TGCGCCAGCAGCTTGGGAACTAGGTTCAACGAGCAGTACTTC. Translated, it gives CASSLGTRFNEQYF.

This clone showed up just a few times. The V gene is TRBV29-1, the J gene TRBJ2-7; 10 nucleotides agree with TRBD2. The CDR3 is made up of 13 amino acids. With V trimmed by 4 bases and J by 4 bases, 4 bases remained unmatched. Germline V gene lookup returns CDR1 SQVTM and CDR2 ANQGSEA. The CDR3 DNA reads TGCAGCGTTGCTAGCGGGAGCTTTTACGAGCAGTACTTC. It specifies CSVASGSFYEQYF.

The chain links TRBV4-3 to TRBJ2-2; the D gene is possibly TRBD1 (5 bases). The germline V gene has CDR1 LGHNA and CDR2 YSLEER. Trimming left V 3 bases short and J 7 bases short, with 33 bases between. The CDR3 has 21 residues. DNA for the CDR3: TGCGCCAGCAGCCATGCTCCCAGGGCAACCGGGCGGCAGAGAATTATCGGGGAGCTGTTTTTT. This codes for CASSHAPRATGRQRIIGELFF.

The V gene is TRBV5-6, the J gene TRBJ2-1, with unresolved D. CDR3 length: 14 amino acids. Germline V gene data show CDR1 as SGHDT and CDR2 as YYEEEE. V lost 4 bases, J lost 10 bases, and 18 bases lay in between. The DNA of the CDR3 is TGTGCCAGCAGCAATGATCCGGAGACCTCAGAGCAGTTCTTC. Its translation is CASSNDPETSEQFF.

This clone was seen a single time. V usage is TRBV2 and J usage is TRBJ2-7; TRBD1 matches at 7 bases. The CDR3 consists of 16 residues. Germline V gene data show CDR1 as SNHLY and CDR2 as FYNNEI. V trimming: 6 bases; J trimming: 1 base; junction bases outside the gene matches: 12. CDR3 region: CASRAASLDRSYEQYF. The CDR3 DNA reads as TGTGCCAGCAGGGCAGCATCCTTGGACAGGTCCTACGAGCAGTACTTC.

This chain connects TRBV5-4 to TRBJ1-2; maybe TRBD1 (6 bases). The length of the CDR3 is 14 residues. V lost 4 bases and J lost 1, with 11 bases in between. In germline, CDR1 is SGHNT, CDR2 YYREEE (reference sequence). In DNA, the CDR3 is TGTGCCAGCAGCCGGACAGCGCGTAACTATGGCTACACCTTC. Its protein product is CASSRTARNYGYTF.

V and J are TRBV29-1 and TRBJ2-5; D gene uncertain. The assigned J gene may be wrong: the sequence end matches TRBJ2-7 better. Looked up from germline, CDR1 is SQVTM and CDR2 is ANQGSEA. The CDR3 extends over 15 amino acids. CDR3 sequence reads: CSVEEGIGYGYEQYF. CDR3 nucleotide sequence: TGCAGCGTTGAAGAGGGGATCGGTTACGGTTACGAGCAGTACTTC.

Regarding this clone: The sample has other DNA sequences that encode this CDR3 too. CDR3 amino acids: CASSAQRNTEAFF. The CDR3 region has the DNA TGCGCCAGCAGTGCACAGAGAAACACTGAAGCTTTCTTT. The chain uses TRBV10-1 and TRBJ1-1, with no clear D. The V end was cut by 4 bases, the J end by 2 bases, with 8 bases between. Looked up from germline, CDR1 is WNHNN and CDR2 is SYGVQD (reference sequence). CDR3 size: 13 residues.

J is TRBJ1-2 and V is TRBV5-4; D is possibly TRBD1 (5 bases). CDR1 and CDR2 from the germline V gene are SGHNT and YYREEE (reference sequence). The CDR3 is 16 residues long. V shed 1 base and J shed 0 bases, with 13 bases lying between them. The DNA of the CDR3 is TGTGCCAGCAGCTTGTTCGCAGGGACTACTAACTATGGCTACACCTTC. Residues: CASSLFAGTTNYGYTF.

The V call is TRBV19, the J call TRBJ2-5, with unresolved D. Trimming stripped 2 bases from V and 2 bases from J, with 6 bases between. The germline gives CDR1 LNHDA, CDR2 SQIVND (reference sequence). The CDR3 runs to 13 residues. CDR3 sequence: CASSISQQETQYF. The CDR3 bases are TGTGCCAGTAGTATAAGTCAGCAAGAGACCCAGTACTTC.

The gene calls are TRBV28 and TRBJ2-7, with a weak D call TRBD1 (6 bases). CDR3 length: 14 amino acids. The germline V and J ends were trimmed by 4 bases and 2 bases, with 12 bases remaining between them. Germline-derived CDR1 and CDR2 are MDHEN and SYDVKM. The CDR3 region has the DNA TGTGCCAGCAGTTCCTCTGGACAGCCCTACGAGCAGTACTTC. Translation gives CASSSSGQPYEQYF.

DNA of the CDR3: TGTGCCAGCACCCCTCTCCTCAAGCTCAACTATGGCTACACCTTC. Protein: CASTPLLKLNYGYTF. The chain combines TRBV7-9 with TRBJ1-2, with D unresolved. The germline gives CDR1 SEHNR, CDR2 FQNEAQ (reference sequence). V lost 7 bases, J lost 2 bases, and 17 bases lay in between. CDR3 size: 15 residues.

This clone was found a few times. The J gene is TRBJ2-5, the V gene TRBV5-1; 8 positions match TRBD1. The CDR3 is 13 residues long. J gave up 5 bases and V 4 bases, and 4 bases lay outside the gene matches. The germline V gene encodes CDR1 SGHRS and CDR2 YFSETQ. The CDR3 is CASSPRGQETQYF. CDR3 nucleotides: TGCGCCAGCAGCCCCAGGGGGCAGGAGACCCAGTACTTC.

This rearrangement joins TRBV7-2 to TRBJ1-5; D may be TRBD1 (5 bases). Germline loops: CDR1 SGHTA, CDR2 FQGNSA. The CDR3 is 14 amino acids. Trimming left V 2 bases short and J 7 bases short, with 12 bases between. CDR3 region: CASSLRDGGQPQHF. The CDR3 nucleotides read TGTGCCAGCAGCTTACGGGACGGTGGGCAGCCCCAGCATTTT.